These 27 T cell receptor beta chains originate from one sample sequenced in a study of T-cell reconstitution after alpha-beta-depleted transplantation in children. Unique molecular identifiers were incorporated into the prepared TCRbeta library. One entry per CDR3 protein results from TCRdb running MiXCR on the PCR reads. The sample has about 260,000 distinct CDR3 sequences, 8.2% seen once. This sample comprised PBMCs, mostly from graft donor cells, obtained 180 days after TCRalphabeta/CD19-depleted stem cell transplant. The receptors were gathered from a male patient between 10 and 17 years old who had a stem cell transplant for acute lymphoblastic leukemia, so the T cells may come from the graft donor.

This clonotype was counted ten times or more. The rearrangement uses TRBV7-8 and TRBJ2-5; D is undetermined. Germline CDR1 SGHVS, CDR2 FQNEAQ. V dropped 5 bases and J dropped 1 base, with 11 bases sitting between them. The CDR3 extends over 14 amino acids. CDR3 DNA sequence: TGTGCCAGCAGCCTACTAATTTTCCAAGAGACCCAGTACTTC. It is translated as CASSLLIFQETQYF. Based on the CDR3 plus reference TRBV7-8 and TRBJ2-5, the full variable domain is GAGVSQSPRYKVAKRGQDVALRCDPISGHVSLFWYQQALGQGPEFLTYFQNEAQLDKSGLPSDRFFAERPEGSVSTLKIQRTQQEDSAVYLCASSLLIFQETQYFGPGTRLLVL.

This clonotype was counted many times. The rearrangement links TRBV5-6 to TRBJ2-7, with TRBD1 matching over 8 bases. V trimming: 4 bases; J trimming: 6 bases; junction bases outside the gene matches: 15. There are 16 residues in the CDR3. Germline assignment: CDR1 SGHDT and CDR2 YYEEEE. The CDR3 DNA follows: TGTGCCAGCAGCACCTGGACAGGGCGTAAGAGTGGCGAGCAGTACTTC. Its protein is CASSTWTGRKSGEQYF. The full variable domain, in which reference TRBV5-6 and TRBJ2-7 provide the parts outside the CDR3, is DAGVTQSPTHLIKTRGQQVTLRCSPKSGHDTVSWYQQALGQGPQFIFQYYEEEERQRGNFPDRFSGHQFPNYSSELNVNALLLGDSALYLCASSTWTGRKSGEQYFGPGTRLTVT.

This clonotype was observed a handful of times. This chain uses TRBV28 with TRBJ1-3; D is possibly TRBD1 (5 bases). This CDR3 spans 16 amino acids. V was shortened by 4 bases and J by 0 bases, with 13 bases between the two germline ends. Germline-derived CDR1 and CDR2 are MDHEN and SYDVKM. CDR3 DNA: TGTGCCAGCAGTTATCCGGGACGACCCTCTGGAAACACCATATATTTT. Its protein is CASSYPGRPSGNTIYF. Based on the CDR3 plus reference TRBV28 and TRBJ1-3, the full variable domain is DVKVTQSSRYLVKRTGEKVFLECVQDMDHENMFWYRQDPGLGLRLIYFSYDVKMKEKGDIPEGYSVSREKKERFSLILESASTNQTSMYLCASSYPGRPSGNTIYFGEGSWLTVV.

CDR3 amino acids: CATSGDRGSTDTQYF. CDR3 sequence (DNA): TGTGCCACCAGCGGGGACAGGGGGTCAACAGATACGCAGTATTTT. The V gene is TRBV15, the J gene TRBJ2-3; 11 nucleotides align to TRBD1. Germline assignment: CDR1 LNHNV and CDR2 YYDKDF (reference sequence). The CDR3 has 15 residues. V shed 5 bases, J shed 3 bases, and the junction held 4 bases outside the gene matches.

This clonotype has a count of ten or more. The rearrangement joins TRBV24-1 to TRBJ1-4; no reliable D call. V was shortened by 7 bases and J by 4 bases, with 27 bases between the two germline ends. Germline CDR1 reads KGHDR; CDR2 reads SFDVKD. The CDR3 is 19 amino acids. CDR3 loop: CATSELPREPRRYNEKLFF. The CDR3 coding sequence is TGTGCCACCAGCGAGCTCCCGAGGGAGCCCCGACGATATAATGAAAAACTGTTTTTT.

The rearrangement uses TRBV4-1 and TRBJ2-7; D gene ambiguous. The germline V gene encodes CDR1 MGHRA and CDR2 YSYEKL. Trimming left V 6 bases short and J 0 bases short, with 12 bases between. The CDR3 has 14 amino acids. This CDR3 reads CASSPGSNSYEQYF. CDR3 sequence (DNA): TGCGCCAGCAGTCCCGGGTCAAACTCCTACGAGCAGTACTTC.

This clonotype was recorded many times. V usage is TRBV12-3 or TRBV12-4 and J usage is TRBJ2-3, with 10 bases aligning to TRBD2. Germline trimming cut 0 bases from V and 0 bases from J; bases unmatched to any gene: 12. This CDR3 is built from 20 residues. The CDR3 nucleotides read TGTGCCAGCAGTTTAGCGCTCCTAGCGGGAGCCCCGTTTAGCACAGATACGCAGTATTTT. It codes for CASSLALLAGAPFSTDTQYF.

This clonotype occurred many times. The chain is built from TRBV20-1 and TRBJ2-7, with 8 bases that match TRBD2. Per germline, CDR1 DFQATT and CDR2 SNEGSKA (reference sequence). The J segment lost 3 bases and the V segment lost 0 bases, leaving 7 bases of the junction unmatched. This CDR3 spans 15 amino acids. The CDR3 reads CSARDPGGPLYEQYF. The CDR3 DNA is TGCAGTGCTAGAGATCCGGGGGGGCCTCTCTACGAGCAGTACTTC.

This clonotype has a count of ten or more. This rearrangement joins TRBV3-1 to TRBJ2-1; no definite D call. Between the trimmed V and J ends, which lost 2 bases and 9 bases, there was a span of 5 bases. CDR3 length equals 11 residues. Germline V gene data show CDR1 as LGHDT and CDR2 as YNNKEL (reference sequence). CDR3 protein: CASSQSSEQFF. The DNA of the CDR3 is TGTGCCAGCAGCCAATCGTCTGAGCAGTTCTTC.

This clonotype has a count of ten or more. The chain employs TRBV7-3 and TRBJ1-3, with D unclear. CDR1 is SGHTA, CDR2 FQGTGA, per germline. CDR3 size: 15 residues. V lost 6 bases and J 0 bases, leaving 12 bases between the germline ends. This chain's CDR3 is CASSSGRFSGNTIYF. The CDR3 region has the DNA TGTGCCAGCAGTTCCGGCAGGTTCTCTGGAAACACCATATATTTT. Complete variable domain (other parts from reference TRBV7-3 and TRBJ1-3): GAGVSQTPSNKVTEKGKYVELRCDPISGHTALYWYRQSLGQGPEFLIYFQGTGAADDSGLPNDRFFAVRPEGSVSTLKIQRTERGDSAVYLCASSSGRFSGNTIYFGEGSWLTVV.

This clonotype was counted ten times or more. The V gene is TRBV28, the J gene TRBJ2-2; weak D call: TRBD2 (6 bases). CDR1 is MDHEN and CDR2 is SYDVKM in the germline V gene. The CDR3 covers 15 residues. The V end lost 2 bases, the J end lost 3 bases, and 10 bases lay between the germline ends. CDR3 bases: TGTGCCAGCAGTTTAGGCGGGGCGCACACCGGGGAGCTGTTTTTT. Encoded protein: CASSLGGAHTGELFF. The full variable domain, completed using reference TRBV28 and TRBJ2-2, is DVKVTQSSRYLVKRTGEKVFLECVQDMDHENMFWYRQDPGLGLRLIYFSYDVKMKEKGDIPEGYSVSREKKERFSLILESASTNQTSMYLCASSLGGAHTGELFFGEGSRLTVL.

This clonotype was seen repeatedly, ten times or more. The rearrangement joins TRBV2 to TRBJ2-3; 11 nucleotides line up with TRBD2. The CDR3 length is 16 residues. The V gene's germline CDR1 is SNHLY and CDR2 FYNNEI. V shed 6 bases, J shed 5 bases, and the junction held 10 bases outside the gene matches. Here the CDR3 DNA reads TGTGCCAGCAGCTATAGCGGGAGGGCCGTAAGAGATACGCAGTATTTT. Translated: CASSYSGRAVRDTQYF.

This clonotype has a count of ten or more. The chain employs TRBV29-1 and TRBJ1-1; unclear D gene. Trimming removed 0 bases from V and 6 bases from J, with 8 bases in between. Germline CDR1 and CDR2: SQVTM and ANQGSEA. This CDR3 is built from 12 residues. The CDR3 DNA reads as TGCAGCGTTGAAGACTCGGCCGCTGAAGCTTTCTTT. Encoded protein: CSVEDSAAEAFF.

This clonotype was found many times. The CDR3 nucleotides read TGTGCCAGCACCGCGCCGGGGGCGGGTTGGAATGAGCAGTTCTTC. Encoded protein: CASTAPGAGWNEQFF. V is TRBV27 and J is TRBJ2-1; tentatively, D is TRBD1 or TRBD2 (6 bases each). The CDR3 has 15 residues. V was clipped by 7 bases and J by 7 bases, with 20 bases between them. CDR1 is MNHEY, CDR2 SMNVEV, per germline (reference sequence).

At least ten counts were recorded for this clonotype. The chain is built from TRBV28 and TRBJ2-5; perhaps TRBD2 as D (6 bases). V shed 5 bases and J shed 2 bases, with 12 bases lying between them. CDR3 length: 14 residues. Germline loops: CDR1 MDHEN, CDR2 SYDVKM. CDR3 protein: CASSPRGLQETQYF. As DNA, the CDR3 is TGTGCCAGCAGTCCGAGGGGACTGCAAGAGACCCAGTACTTC.

There are many counts of this clonotype. The chain combines TRBV18 with TRBJ1-5, with D possibly matching TRBD1 (6 bases). The ends were cut back, 5 bases at V and 9 bases at J, with 17 bases in the middle. Germline V gene sequence: CDR1 KGHSH, CDR2 LQKENI. CDR3 length: 14 residues. CDR3 protein: CASSTGTLSMPQHF. In nucleotides, the CDR3 is TGTGCCAGCTCAACAGGGACCCTGAGCATGCCCCAGCATTTT.

This clonotype was observed many times. This rearrangement joins TRBV12-3 or TRBV12-4 to TRBJ2-5, with a weak D call TRBD2 (6 bases). The CDR3 consists of 13 residues. Trimming took off 7 bases at V and 5 bases at J, with 14 bases between the two ends. The CDR3 coding sequence is TGTGCCAGCAAGAGCGGGCCACCGGAGACCCAGTACTTC. Translation: CASKSGPPETQYF.

The chain recombines TRBV1 with TRBJ1-1. TRBV1 is deemed a pseudogene. This CDR3 has 11 amino acids. CDR3 sequence reads: CSSSQGTEAFF. The CDR3 DNA reads TGCAGCAGCAGCCAAGGCACTGAAGCTTTCTTT.

The table lists this clonotype with many counts. The V call is TRBV4-2, the J call TRBJ2-4; no firm D call. This CDR3 is built from 17 residues. Germline V gene sequence: CDR1 LGHNA, CDR2 YNFKEQ. Deletions cut 1 base from V and 0 bases from J, with 13 bases between. The CDR3 region is CASSQATSALAKNIQYF. The DNA for the CDR3 is TGTGCCAGCAGCCAAGCAACGAGTGCACTAGCCAAAAACATTCAGTACTTC.

This clonotype was counted many times. The chain links TRBV3-1 to TRBJ1-2; no clear D gene. There are 15 residues in the CDR3. V was cut by 2 bases and J by 2 bases, with 12 bases left in between. From germline, CDR1 is LGHDT and CDR2 YNNKEL (reference sequence). DNA of the CDR3: TGTGCCAGCAGCCAACACCAGGATTACAACTATGGCTACACCTTC. As protein: CASSQHQDYNYGYTF.

In this sample, this clonotype turned up many times. V and J are TRBV4-3 and TRBJ2-7; TRBD1 or TRBD2 may be the D gene (5 bases each). The CDR3 covers 14 residues. Germline values: CDR1 LGHNA, CDR2 YSLEER. The ends were cut back, 3 bases at V and 0 bases at J, with 9 bases in the middle. CDR3 amino acids: CASSQGTASYEQYF. CDR3 coding DNA: TGCGCCAGCAGCCAGGGGACGGCCTCCTACGAGCAGTACTTC.

This clonotype was seen repeatedly, ten times or more. V and J are TRBV20-1 and TRBJ2-7; 8 nucleotides line up with TRBD2. Germline trimming cut 2 bases from V and 6 bases from J; bases unmatched to any gene: 9. Looked up from germline, CDR1 is DFQATT and CDR2 is SNEGSKA (reference sequence). This CDR3 is 14 amino acids long. CDR3 sequence reads: CSARPFGTRGEQYF. As DNA, the CDR3 is TGCAGTGCTAGACCCTTCGGGACTAGGGGCGAGCAGTACTTC.

This clonotype appeared many times. The chain is built from TRBV24-1 and TRBJ2-5; D possibly matches TRBD1 or TRBD2 (6 bases each). V dropped 1 base and J dropped 2 bases, with 13 bases sitting between them. This CDR3 is built from 16 residues. CDR1 is KGHDR, CDR2 SFDVKD, per germline. CDR3 in DNA: TGTGCCACCAGTGATTTAGGGGTAGGGGGGCAAGAGACCCAGTACTTC. Encoded protein: CATSDLGVGGQETQYF.

V gene TRBV5-6 combines with J gene TRBJ1-5, with no clear D. This CDR3 comprises 15 residues. Germline CDR1 is SGHDT and CDR2 is YYEEEE. The germline V and J ends were trimmed by 4 bases and 1 base, with 12 bases remaining between them. CDR3 sequence reads: CASSPGRASNQPQHF. For the CDR3, the DNA is TGTGCCAGCAGCCCCGGGCGGGCAAGCAATCAGCCCCAGCATTTT.

This clonotype was counted at least ten times. The chain combines TRBV28 with TRBJ2-4; 8 bases fit TRBD2. CDR3 length: 17 amino acids. Losses at the gene ends were 4 bases for V and 2 bases for J; bases not matched to a gene: 10. CDR1 and CDR2 from the germline V gene are MDHEN and SYDVKM. CDR3 in amino acids: CASSSTTSGPSKNIQYF. CDR3 nucleotide sequence: TGTGCCAGCAGTTCTACTACTAGCGGACCCTCCAAAAACATTCAGTACTTC.

In this sample, this clonotype turned up many times. The chain is built from TRBV12-3 or TRBV12-4 and TRBJ2-5, with D possibly being TRBD2 (5 bases). Trimming took off 6 bases at V and 7 bases at J, with 9 bases between the two ends. The CDR3 covers 11 residues. The CDR3 loop reads CASRVGGTQYF. The DNA for the CDR3 is TGTGCCAGCAGGGTCGGAGGGACCCAGTACTTC.

This clonotype was observed many times. The rearrangement uses TRBV28 and TRBJ2-7; 9 positions agree with TRBD2. CDR3 size: 17 residues. Germline V lookup: CDR1 MDHEN, CDR2 SYDVKM. V lost 0 bases to trimming and J lost 5 bases; unmatched junction nucleotides: 11. CDR3 residues: CASSLWAGGPRFHEQYF. The CDR3 DNA is TGTGCCAGCAGTTTATGGGCGGGAGGGCCGAGGTTCCACGAGCAGTACTTC.